What follows describes a single T cell receptor (beta chain). This clone was counted between two and nine times. Its antigen remains unidentified. Base qualities are not at hand, and no much larger clone is one base apart. The CDR3 regions of human TCRbeta chains were subjected to immunosequencing. Concerning the study's data processing: Repertoire TCRs were checked for matches against a reference library of SARS-CoV-2-specific TCRs that had been generated using the MIRA antigen-specificity platform. Breadth was defined as the fraction of unique TCRs that were SARS-CoV-2-associated, and depth was defined as the fraction of total T cells that were SARS-CoV-2-associated. Each spike-specific TCR was assigned to its reactive spike region and to a CD4 or CD8 class using the MIRA data. Log10-transformed breadth and depth values were compared by one-way ANOVA with Sidak's multiple comparisons tests. Sourced from immuneACCESS, this table was stored by TCRdb with only in-frame sequences that have V and J called. A share of the clones is absent; for the studies checked, an unresolved V gene accounts for under half, and the remainder has no known explanation. V, J and clone size reflect that table, while D and trimming were determined from the DNA. The sample table lists 90,000 to 120,000 clones, approximately 90% of them with a count of one. Jointly, the top ten make up approximately 4.8% of the sample.

Read against the paper, the sample's time point label means: about 28 days (+/-7) after the second vaccine dose. AZD1222 recipients whose second dose came at about 4 weeks and those whose second dose came at about 12 weeks were combined into one group, since spike-specific TCR depth and breadth did not differ between the two schedules. The vaccinee samples were drawn from two UK trials, COV001 and COV002, one of which was a single-blind randomized controlled phase 2/3 trial testing AZD1222 (ChAdOx1 nCoV-19) in healthy adults. Trial participant PBMC samples were collected at day 0 and day 28 after the second dose for TCRbeta chain sequencing. This specimen belongs to a study of T cell responses to AZD1222 COVID-19 vaccine (dated by TCRdb to the early 2020s). About the study as a whole: TCR sequencing covered 233 trial participants: about 210 given two doses of AZD1222 and 26 given two doses of MenACWY control vaccine. Trial participants were enrolled by age into subgroups of 18-55, 56-69 and 70-plus years, and around 150, 28 and 57 TCR-sequenced participants, respectively, were included in these subgroups.

The investigation overall reported the following: Conclusions about previously exposed vaccinees are limited because only six or seven AZD1222 recipients were SARS-CoV-2 seropositive at baseline. Epitopes outside the regions mutated in the B.1.351 and B.1.1.7 variants were reportedly recognized by nearly half of the unique spike-specific TCRs. The 56-69-year group was small, and its depth increase did not reach significance, likely because of low power. CD4 TCRs associated with the vaccine covered the entire spike protein, and the dominant responses were in regions 160-218 and 743-854. Because no day 14 peak-response samples were available, the repertoires could be characterized only after the peak T cell response. Participants were mostly white British and included more females than males, and it was suggested by the authors that clonal diversity may have been underestimated. After two AZD1222 doses, both the breadth and the depth of spike-specific TCRs were significantly higher than at day 0 and than in MenACWY recipients.

The germline ends are 15 bases apart after V is trimmed by 5 bases and J by 7 bases. CDR1 is given as SEHNR and CDR2 as FQNEAQ, both from the germline V gene (reference sequence). The CDR3 spans 13 residues, from the cysteine through the phenylalanine. The kept DNA is CDR3 alone, 39 bases in frame from the first base. Specimen: peripheral blood, collected 28 days after the second AZD1222 dose. The receptor was isolated from an adult who received the AZD1222 COVID-19 vaccine. The V and J genes are TRBV7-9 and TRBJ2-7; the D gene cannot be resolved reliably. The CDR3 protein: CASSPRSRQEQYF. The nucleotides are TGTGCCAGCAGCCCCCGTAGCCGCCAGGAGCAGTACTTC.